Listed below are T cell receptor beta chains from one sample, sequenced in a study of blood T cell repertoires in COVID-19. TCRdb's copy holds only in-frame clones and misses some; the assay was immunoSEQ multiplex PCR. Among under 250,000 clones listed, roughly 81% were seen once. Material for sequencing was peripheral blood. Receptor source: a man between 45 and 60 years old with acute or convalescent COVID-19. CDR3s include the opening cysteine and the closing phenylalanine or tryptophan. Each record gives: D gene, J gene, V gene, clone size, CDR3 protein, CDR3 DNA. D genes are given only for firm matches. Some rows have no size entry. The others give once, few or many, or a class for an expanded clone.

d_gene: .
j_gene: TRBJ2-7
v_gene: TRBV10-2
abundance: .
CDR3aa: CASRDRTYEQYF
CDR3nt: TGCGCCAGCAGGGACAGAACCTACGAGCAGTACTTC

d_gene: .
j_gene: TRBJ2-7
v_gene: TRBV11-1
abundance: .
CDR3aa: CASSLGAGYEQYF
CDR3nt: TGTGCCAGCAGCTTAGGGGCCGGTTACGAGCAGTACTTC

d_gene: .
j_gene: TRBJ1-1
v_gene: TRBV9
abundance: many
CDR3aa: CASSVEGKSSDTEAFF
CDR3nt: TGTGCCAGCAGCGTAGAAGGGAAGTCTAGCGACACTGAAGCTTTCTTT

d_gene: .
j_gene: TRBJ1-2
v_gene: TRBV6-1
abundance: .
CDR3aa: CASRETVFYGYTF
CDR3nt: TGTGCCAGCAGGGAAACTGTCTTTTATGGCTACACCTTC

d_gene: .
j_gene: TRBJ2-7
v_gene: TRBV5-1
abundance: once
CDR3aa: CASSLTGYAYEQYF
CDR3nt: TGCGCCAGCAGCTTGACAGGGTATGCCTACGAGCAGTACTTC

d_gene: .
j_gene: TRBJ1-6
v_gene: TRBV2
abundance: once
CDR3aa: CASSERGFNSPLHF
CDR3nt: TGTGCCAGCAGTGAGCGGGGTTTCAATTCACCCCTCCACTTT

d_gene: TRBD2
j_gene: TRBJ2-5
v_gene: TRBV2
abundance: .
CDR3aa: CASRLLAGGKETQYF
CDR3nt: TGTGCCAGCAGGCTACTAGCGGGGGGTAAAGAGACCCAGTACTTC

d_gene: TRBD1
j_gene: TRBJ1-1
v_gene: TRBV2
abundance: .
CDR3aa: CASPQGLNTEAFF
CDR3nt: TGTGCCAGCCCACAGGGGCTGAACACTGAAGCTTTCTTT

d_gene: TRBD2
j_gene: TRBJ2-1
v_gene: TRBV5-1
abundance: .
CDR3aa: CASSFGLAGDSEQFF
CDR3nt: TGCGCCAGCAGCTTCGGACTAGCGGGAGACTCTGAGCAGTTCTTC

d_gene: .
j_gene: TRBJ1-2
v_gene: TRBV12-3/TRBV12-4
abundance: .
CDR3aa: CASGSSTNYGYTF
CDR3nt: TGTGCCAGCGGCTCCTCCACTAACTATGGCTACACCTTC

d_gene: .
j_gene: TRBJ2-7
v_gene: TRBV11-3
abundance: once
CDR3aa: CASSLDTGIGEQYF
CDR3nt: TGTGCCAGCAGCTTAGATACAGGGATAGGCGAGCAGTACTTC

d_gene: TRBD1
j_gene: TRBJ2-7
v_gene: TRBV30
abundance: .
CDR3aa: CAWSNFPGTGGYEQYF
CDR3nt: TGTGCCTGGAGTAACTTCCCAGGGACAGGGGGCTACGAGCAGTACTTC

d_gene: .
j_gene: TRBJ1-2
v_gene: TRBV7-9
abundance: .
CDR3aa: CASSPEGRLDYGYTF
CDR3nt: TGTGCCAGCAGCCCAGAGGGCAGGCTGGACTATGGCTACACCTTC

d_gene: .
j_gene: TRBJ1-5
v_gene: TRBV19
abundance: .
CDR3aa: CASNENSNQPQHF
CDR3nt: TGTGCCAGTAACGAGAATAGCAATCAGCCCCAGCATTTT

d_gene: TRBD2
j_gene: TRBJ2-5
v_gene: TRBV10-2
abundance: .
CDR3aa: CASSGAGGPRETQYF
CDR3nt: TGCGCCAGCAGTGGTGCGGGAGGGCCCAGGGAGACCCAGTACTTC